This T cell receptor beta chain originates from a study of cytomegalovirus exposure and HLA in healthy donors. Study results and limitations: Later analysis suggested links between common viral pathogens and several top significant clusters. Earlier analysis yielded a pattern in which most TCR beta V segments were productive about 87% or about 30% of the time. TCR sequences were mostly rare, though some public TCRs occurred in many donors. Researchers reported in a later analysis that a missense DCLRE1C variant was tied to TCR beta V- and J-gene trimming.

Details on this clone: Its antigen remains unknown. A read error may account for a junction end that differs from germline.

The study ran its PCR with 60 Vbeta and 13 Jbeta primers. Produced via immunoSEQ multiplex PCR; TCRdb's table is partial and in-frame only. Of around 99,000 clones in the sample, around three quarters were seen once. The sequenced sample consisted of PBMCs. This TCR was sampled from a man aged 25-45 years in good health and CMV-seronegative.

In DNA, the CDR3 is TGTGCCAGCAGAAGCTTAGACAGGGGTACTGAATCGGCCTTC. Protein: CASRSLDRGTESAF. The chain recombines TRBV6-5 with TRBJ1-2, with 8 bases lining up with TRBD1. The CDR3 totals 14 residues. Per the germline V gene, CDR1 is MNHEY and CDR2 is SVGAGI.